Presented here are 17 T cell receptor beta chains from one specimen sequenced in a study of early T cells in non-severe SARS-CoV-2 infection. A single record per CDR3 protein comes from TCRdb applying MiXCR to the 5' RACE reads. The sample consists of tens of thousands of distinct CDR3 sequences, about a tenth of them appearing once. Sequenced input: whole blood. Receptors originate from an adult who was a healthcare worker with PCR-confirmed SARS-CoV-2 infection or an uninfected control (not recorded which).

This clonotype showed up many times. The J gene is TRBJ2-7, the V gene TRBV12-5; D gene uncertain. Trimming cost V 7 bases and J 2 bases, with 9 bases left between them. CDR1 is LGHNT and CDR2 is FRNRAP in the germline V gene. The CDR3 is made up of 12 amino acids. The CDR3 bases are TGTGCTAGTGCCCGCAGCGCCTACGAGCAGTACTTC. This translates into CASARSAYEQYF.

The J gene is TRBJ2-7, the V gene TRBV11-2; D is unresolved. Per germline, CDR1 SGHAT and CDR2 FQNNGV. The CDR3 covers 12 residues. Deletions cut 0 bases from V and 5 bases from J, with 5 bases between. CDR3 in DNA: TGTGCCAGCAGCTTAGATGCCAACGAGCAGTACTTC. Translated, it gives CASSLDANEQYF.

This clonotype was seen ten or more times. This rearrangement joins TRBV2 to TRBJ1-6, with no clear D. V was cut by 8 bases and J by 7 bases, with 12 bases left in between. This CDR3 contains 13 residues. CDR1 is SNHLY, CDR2 FYNNEI, per germline. The CDR3 nucleotides read TGTGCCAGCCTGCCTGTCGTAAATTCACCCCTCCACTTT. This gives the protein CASLPVVNSPLHF.

The rearrangement joins TRBV10-1 to TRBJ1-1, with a possible D match to TRBD1 (5 bases). CDR1 is WNHNN, CDR2 SYGVQD, per germline (reference sequence). There are 13 residues in the CDR3. V lost 9 bases, J lost 8 bases, and 19 bases lay in between. DNA for the CDR3: TGCGCCAGTACCGCTACAGGAATCGGCGAAGCTTTCTTT. Its protein is CASTATGIGEAFF.

This clonotype was detected a few times. The chain is built from TRBV4-1 and TRBJ1-4; D is ambiguous. The germline V and J ends were trimmed by 1 base and 8 bases, with 11 bases remaining between them. CDR3 length: 14 amino acids. The germline V gene encodes CDR1 MGHRA and CDR2 YSYEKL. The chain's CDR3 is CASSQVVVSEKLFF. The CDR3 nucleotides are TGCGCCAGCAGCCAAGTAGTGGTCAGCGAAAAACTGTTTTTT.

The rearrangement joins TRBV11-2 to TRBJ1-4; D is possibly TRBD1 (5 bases). The V gene's germline CDR1 is SGHAT and CDR2 FQNNGV. The V gene lost 5 bases and the J gene lost 10 bases, with 17 bases spanning the gap. This CDR3 is built from 14 residues. The CDR3 reads CASSPRTGPGKLFF. The CDR3 region has the DNA TGTGCCAGCAGCCCCCGCACGGGGCCGGGAAAACTGTTTTTT.

The chain uses TRBV29-1 and TRBJ1-5, with 10 bases that match TRBD1. The CDR3 extends over 14 amino acids. V shed 5 bases, J shed 3 bases, and the junction held 4 bases outside the gene matches. The germline CDR1 and CDR2 sequences are SQVTM and ANQGSEA. CDR3 protein: CSVSGTGVNQPQHF. The DNA for the CDR3 is TGCAGCGTTTCCGGGACAGGGGTCAATCAGCCCCAGCATTTT. Looking up the rest from reference TRBV29-1 and TRBJ1-5 gives the full variable domain: SAVISQKPSRDICQRGTSLTIQCQVDSQVTMMFWYRQQPGQSLTLIATANQGSEATYESGFVIDKFPISRPNLTFSTLTVSNMSPEDSSIYLCSVSGTGVNQPQHFGDGTRLSIL.

This clonotype was counted ten times or more. This chain links TRBV7-9 with TRBJ2-5, with 7 positions matching TRBD2. With V trimmed by 4 bases and J by 1 base, 6 bases remained unmatched. The CDR3 extends over 15 amino acids. Germline CDR1 is SEHNR and CDR2 is FQNEAQ (reference sequence). This CDR3 is CASSWGGEPQETQYF. The CDR3 coding sequence is TGTGCCAGCAGCTGGGGAGGGGAACCCCAAGAGACCCAGTACTTC.

The chain couples TRBV4-1 to TRBJ2-5, with 8 bases lining up with TRBD2. Germline CDR1 is MGHRA and CDR2 is YSYEKL. The CDR3 contains 16 residues. V was pared by 6 bases and J by 4 bases, with 13 bases of the junction left unmatched. DNA for the CDR3: TGCGCCAGCAGTAAACCCGCTGCGGGGGGTGGAGAGACCCAGTACTTC. It encodes CASSKPAAGGGETQYF.

This clonotype was seen ten or more times. The genes are TRBV9 and TRBJ1-5; 7 bases map to TRBD1. J lost 0 bases, V lost 1 base, and 1 base had no gene match. This CDR3 is built from 15 residues. Germline values: CDR1 SGDLS, CDR2 YYNGEE. CDR3 sequence: CASSVTGDSNQPQHF. DNA for the CDR3: TGTGCCAGCAGCGTAACAGGGGATAGCAATCAGCCCCAGCATTTT.

The chain couples TRBV29-1 to TRBJ2-1, with 10 bases aligning to TRBD2. V was clipped by 4 bases and J by 4 bases; unmatched bases: 7. Germline V CDR1 and CDR2: SQVTM, ANQGSEA. This CDR3 has 15 amino acids. The DNA of the CDR3 is TGCAGCGTTGTTCGGCCTAGCGGGGGTTACAATGAGCAGTTCTTC. As protein: CSVVRPSGGYNEQFF.

V is TRBV7-2 and J is TRBJ2-7; TRBD1 aligns across 7 bases. The CDR3 has 15 residues. In germline, CDR1 is SGHTA, CDR2 FQGNSA. The V gene end was trimmed by 5 bases and the J gene end by 3 bases; junction bases not matched to a gene: 10. The DNA of the CDR3 is TGTGCCAGCAGCCTCGGACAGGCGCCAAGCTACGAGCAGTACTTC. Amino acid sequence: CASSLGQAPSYEQYF. The variable domain in full, completed from reference TRBV7-2 and TRBJ2-7, reads GAGVSQSPSNKVTEKGKDVELRCDPISGHTALYWYRQSLGQGLEFLIYFQGNSAPDKSGLPSDRFSAERTGGSVSTLTIQRTQQEDSAVYLCASSLGQAPSYEQYFGPGTRLTVT.

This clonotype has just a few counts. The genes are TRBV4-1 and TRBJ1-2, with 7 bases matching TRBD1. J lost 4 bases, V lost 4 bases, and 12 bases had no gene match. The CDR3 has 16 residues. Per the germline V gene, CDR1 is MGHRA and CDR2 is YSYEKL. The CDR3 DNA reads as TGCGCCAGCAGCCGCGTAGGACAGGTGGGGACCTATGGCTACACCTTC. It specifies CASSRVGQVGTYGYTF.

The V and J genes are TRBV11-2 and TRBJ2-7; the D is unclear. This CDR3 comprises 14 residues. Germline V gene sequence: CDR1 SGHAT, CDR2 FQNNGV. V lost 6 bases and J 5 bases, leaving 17 bases between the germline ends. The CDR3 here is CASRISPAKNEQYF. DNA of the CDR3: TGTGCCAGCAGAATCAGCCCAGCCAAGAACGAGCAGTACTTC.

This clonotype was seen many times. The J gene is TRBJ2-7, the V gene TRBV9; the D is unclear. The germline gives CDR1 SGDLS, CDR2 YYNGEE. V was clipped by 1 base and J by 3 bases, with 5 bases between them. CDR3 length: 12 amino acids. CDR3 in DNA: TGTGCCAGCAGCGTAAACAGCTACGAGCAGTACTTC. It translates to CASSVNSYEQYF.

This clonotype was seen ten or more times. The chain joins TRBV20-1 to TRBJ1-2; no definite D call. Germline CDR1 is DFQATT and CDR2 is SNEGSKA (reference sequence). This CDR3 is 10 amino acids long. Trimming shortened V by 5 bases and J by 3 bases, and 4 bases separated the two germline ends. The chain's CDR3 is CSAGDYGYTF. The CDR3 region has the DNA TGCAGTGCTGGTGACTATGGCTACACCTTC.

This clonotype has a count of ten or more. The chain is built from TRBV5-6 and TRBJ2-3; TRBD2 might be the D (6 bases). Germline V gene data show CDR1 as SGHDT and CDR2 as YYEEEE. The CDR3 sequence is 16 residues long. Deletions cut 1 base from V and 7 bases from J, with 19 bases between. The CDR3 loop is CASSLNRGTPPYTQYF. CDR3 sequence (DNA): TGTGCCAGCAGCTTGAACCGGGGGACTCCGCCCTATACGCAGTATTTT.